Listed below are T cell receptor beta chains from one sample, sequenced in a study of blood T cell repertoires in COVID-19. Produced via immunoSEQ multiplex PCR; TCRdb's table is partial and in-frame only. The profile shows approximately 170,000 clones, around two thirds of them singletons. The sequenced sample consisted of peripheral blood. All receptors derive from a woman aged 80 or over with acute or convalescent COVID-19. The CDR3 runs from the conserved cysteine through the conserved F or W. The D gene is left open where the match is weak. A clone size is listed for some rows: how often the clone was seen (once, few, many), or a class if it is expanded.

>-|TRBJ2-3|TRBD2|TRBV6-5
CASTRGGQLTDTQYF
TGTGCCAGCACTCGGGGGGGGCAGCTCACAGATACGCAGTATTTT
>-|TRBJ2-3|TRBD1|TRBV4-1
CASSPPGQGENTQYF
TGCGCCAGCAGCCCCCCAGGACAGGGGGAAAATACGCAGTATTTT
>many|TRBJ1-2|-|TRBV27
CASSLSRQGGYTF
TGTGCCAGCAGTTTATCACGGCAGGGTGGCTACACCTTC
>once|TRBJ2-7|TRBD2|TRBV5-6
CASSKTSGAYEQYF
TGTGCCAGCAGCAAGACTAGCGGGGCCTACGAGCAGTACTTC
>-|TRBJ2-7|TRBD2|TRBV2
CASMASGSYEQYF
TGTGCCAGCATGGCTAGCGGATCCTACGAGCAGTACTTC
>-|TRBJ1-5|-|TRBV7-8
CASSLEGHPNQPQHF
TGTGCCAGCAGCTTAGAGGGACACCCAAATCAGCCCCAGCATTTT
>-|TRBJ2-7|-|TRBV11-2
CASSLGPDNSYEQYF
TGTGCCAGCAGCTTAGGTCCGGACAACTCCTACGAGCAGTACTTC
>-|TRBJ2-1|-|TRBV14
CASSQLIEQFF
TGTGCCAGCAGCCAGTTAATTGAGCAGTTCTTC
>-|TRBJ1-2|TRBD1|TRBV28
CASSPAGQANNYGYTF
TGTGCCAGCAGCCCCGCCGGACAGGCGAATAACTATGGCTACACCTTC
>-|TRBJ2-1|TRBD1|TRBV13
CASSTRQGSLNNEQFF
TGTGCCAGCAGCACCCGACAGGGGTCCCTCAACAATGAGCAGTTCTTC
>-|TRBJ2-4|-|TRBV7-2
CASSITGLRDIQYF
TGTGCCAGCAGCATAACAGGGTTGCGAGACATTCAGTACTTC
>once|TRBJ1-3|-|TRBV7-6
CASSLGLGNTIYF
TGTGCCAGCAGCTTAGGGCTTGGAAACACCATATATTTT
>few|TRBJ2-1|TRBD2|TRBV7-3
CASSPPGTSINEQFF
TGTGCCAGCAGCCCCCCCGGGACTAGCATCAATGAGCAGTTCTTC
>-|TRBJ1-5|TRBD1|TRBV10-3
CAISRQGPGSENQPQHF
TGTGCCATCAGTCGACAGGGTCCAGGATCCGAAAATCAGCCCCAGCATTTT
>-|TRBJ1-2|TRBD1|TRBV2
CARTPGQTSSYGYTF
TGTGCCAGGACGCCGGGACAGACTTCTTCCTATGGCTACACCTTC
>-|TRBJ2-7|TRBD1|TRBV6-6
CASSSPGQGYEQYF
TGTGCCAGCAGTTCACCGGGACAGGGGTACGAGCAGTACTTC
>-|TRBJ2-7|TRBD2|TRBV7-9
CASSLDSLAGGRNYEQYF
TGTGCCAGCAGCTTAGATTCGCTAGCGGGAGGGCGGAACTACGAGCAGTACTTC
>-|TRBJ1-6|-|TRBV5-4
CASSADISSPLHF
TGTGCCAGCAGCGCGGACATTAGTTCACCCCTCCACTTT
>few|TRBJ2-2|-|TRBV29-1
CSVREGGELFF
TGCAGCGTTCGAGAGGGCGGGGAGCTGTTTTTT
>-|TRBJ2-1|-|TRBV28
CASDGYRDSYNEQFF
TGTGCCAGCGACGGTTACCGGGACTCGTACAATGAGCAGTTCTTC
>-|TRBJ2-7|TRBD1|TRBV4-3
CASSQAQGAYYEQYF
TGCGCCAGCAGCCAAGCACAGGGGGCTTACTACGAGCAGTACTTC
>-|TRBJ2-4|-|TRBV11-2
CASSLGIDGRLAKNIQYF
TGTGCCAGCAGCTTAGGGATTGATGGGAGATTAGCCAAAAACATTCAGTACTTC
>few|TRBJ2-1|TRBD1|TRBV2
CASARGQGYNEQFF
TGTGCCAGCGCCCGGGGACAGGGGTACAATGAGCAGTTCTTC
>-|TRBJ2-3|TRBD1|TRBV4-3
CASSHRTGTGTDTQYF
TGCGCCAGCAGCCACCGGACAGGGACGGGGACAGATACGCAGTATTTT
>many|TRBJ1-1|-|TRBV24-1
CATSDSNREAFF
TGTGCCACCAGTGATTCTAACAGGGAAGCTTTCTTT
>-|TRBJ2-7|-|TRBV15
CATSRSKGGDRKPYEQYF
TGTGCCACCAGCAGATCCAAGGGGGGGGATCGAAAGCCCTACGAGCAGTACTTC
>few|TRBJ2-7|-|TRBV28
CASSLWSGLEGSTYEQYF
TGTGCCAGCAGTTTATGGTCGGGGTTGGAGGGATCAACCTACGAGCAGTACTTC
>-|TRBJ2-7|TRBD2|TRBV3-1/TRBV3-2
CASSSGLAGGWDGEQYF
TGTGCCAGCAGCTCGGGACTAGCGGGAGGTTGGGACGGGGAGCAGTACTTC
>-|TRBJ2-2|TRBD2|TRBV2
CASSLGLANTGELFF
TGTGCCAGCAGCCTCGGACTAGCGAACACCGGGGAGCTGTTTTTT
>-|TRBJ1-1|TRBD1|TRBV20-1
CSASASQGANTEAFF
TGCAGTGCTAGTGCCTCACAGGGGGCGAACACTGAAGCTTTCTTT
>few|TRBJ1-1|TRBD1|TRBV5-1
CASSLGQGARTEAFF
TGCGCCAGCAGCTTGGGGCAGGGGGCGAGAACTGAAGCTTTCTTT
>-|TRBJ2-1|TRBD2|TRBV20-1
CSASGPGLAGPYSYNEQFF
TGCAGTGCTAGTGGTCCGGGACTAGCGGGACCTTACTCCTACAATGAGCAGTTCTTC
>-|TRBJ1-3|-|TRBV19
CASRARPGNTIYF
TGTGCCAGTCGAGCCCGTCCTGGAAACACCATATATTTT
>-|TRBJ2-2|TRBD1|TRBV18
CASSLGQGNTGELFF
TGTGCCAGCTCATTGGGACAGGGGAACACCGGGGAGCTGTTTTTT
>-|TRBJ2-1|-|TRBV28
CASILGQGVGKEQFF
TGTGCCAGCATTCTTGGGCAGGGCGTGGGGAAGGAGCAGTTCTTC